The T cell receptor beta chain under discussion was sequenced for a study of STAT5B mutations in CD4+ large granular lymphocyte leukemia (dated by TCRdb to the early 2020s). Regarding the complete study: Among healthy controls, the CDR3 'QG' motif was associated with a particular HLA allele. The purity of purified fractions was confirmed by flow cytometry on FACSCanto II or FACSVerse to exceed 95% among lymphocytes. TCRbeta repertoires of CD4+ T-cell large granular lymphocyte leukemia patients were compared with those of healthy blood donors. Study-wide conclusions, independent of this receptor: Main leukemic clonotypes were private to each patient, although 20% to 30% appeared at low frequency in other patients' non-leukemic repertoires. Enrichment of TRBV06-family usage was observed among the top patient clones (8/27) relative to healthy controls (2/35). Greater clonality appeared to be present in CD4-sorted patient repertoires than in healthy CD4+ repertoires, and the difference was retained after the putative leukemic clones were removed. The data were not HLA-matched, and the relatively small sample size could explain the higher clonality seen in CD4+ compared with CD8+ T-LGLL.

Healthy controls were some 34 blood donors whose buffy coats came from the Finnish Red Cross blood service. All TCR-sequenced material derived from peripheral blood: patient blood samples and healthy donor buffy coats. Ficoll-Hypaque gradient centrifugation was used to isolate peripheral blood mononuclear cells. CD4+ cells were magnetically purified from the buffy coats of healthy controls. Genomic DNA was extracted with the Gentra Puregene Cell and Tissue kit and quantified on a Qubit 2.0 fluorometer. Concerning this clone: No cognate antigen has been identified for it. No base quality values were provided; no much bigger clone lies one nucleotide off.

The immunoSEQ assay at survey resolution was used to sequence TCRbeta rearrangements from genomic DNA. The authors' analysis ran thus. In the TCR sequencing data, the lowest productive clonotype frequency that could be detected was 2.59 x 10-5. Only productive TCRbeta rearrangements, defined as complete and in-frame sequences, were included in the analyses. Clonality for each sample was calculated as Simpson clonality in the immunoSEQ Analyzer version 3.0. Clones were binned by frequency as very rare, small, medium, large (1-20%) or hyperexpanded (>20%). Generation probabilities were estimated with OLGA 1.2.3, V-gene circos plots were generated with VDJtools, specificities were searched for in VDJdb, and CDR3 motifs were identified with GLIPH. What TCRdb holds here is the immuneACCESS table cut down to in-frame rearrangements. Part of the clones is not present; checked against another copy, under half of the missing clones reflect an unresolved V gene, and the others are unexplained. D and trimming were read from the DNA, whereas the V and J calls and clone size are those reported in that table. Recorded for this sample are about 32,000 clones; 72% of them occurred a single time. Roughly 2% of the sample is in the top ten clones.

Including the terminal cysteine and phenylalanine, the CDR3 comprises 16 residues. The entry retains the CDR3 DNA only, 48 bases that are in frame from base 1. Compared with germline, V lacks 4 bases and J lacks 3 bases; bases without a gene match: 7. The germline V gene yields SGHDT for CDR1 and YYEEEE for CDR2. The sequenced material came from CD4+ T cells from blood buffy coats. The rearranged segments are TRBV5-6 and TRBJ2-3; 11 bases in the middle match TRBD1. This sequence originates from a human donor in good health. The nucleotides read TGTGCCAGCAGCCCTGGACAGGGGGCGAGGACAGATACGCAGTATTTT. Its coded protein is CASSPGQGARTDTQYF.